The sequence of this TCR beta chain was determined in a study of post-analysis software for immune sequencing data. Whole-study results and caveats: Normalized Chao1 diversity in multiple sclerosis patients fell significantly below that of controls.

In the case of this clonotype: As yet, its antigen is unknown.

cDNA libraries for TCR beta contained unique molecular identifiers. Using its own MiXCR run on the PCR reads, TCRdb lists one record per CDR3 protein. The table has fewer than 900,000 distinct CDR3 sequences, 46% seen once. Material for sequencing was blood. This receptor was taken from a girl between 10 and 17 years old with multiple sclerosis.

The DNA of the CDR3 is TGTGCCAGCAGCTTAGAGGGACTCAAGACCCAGTACTTC. Translated, it gives CASSLEGLKTQYF. This chain uses TRBV7-9 with TRBJ2-7, with TRBD2 as a possible D gene (6 bases). The J call may be incorrect, as the DNA end agrees better with TRBJ2-5. CDR1 and CDR2 from the germline V gene are SEHNR and FQNEAQ (reference sequence). CDR3 length equals 13 residues.